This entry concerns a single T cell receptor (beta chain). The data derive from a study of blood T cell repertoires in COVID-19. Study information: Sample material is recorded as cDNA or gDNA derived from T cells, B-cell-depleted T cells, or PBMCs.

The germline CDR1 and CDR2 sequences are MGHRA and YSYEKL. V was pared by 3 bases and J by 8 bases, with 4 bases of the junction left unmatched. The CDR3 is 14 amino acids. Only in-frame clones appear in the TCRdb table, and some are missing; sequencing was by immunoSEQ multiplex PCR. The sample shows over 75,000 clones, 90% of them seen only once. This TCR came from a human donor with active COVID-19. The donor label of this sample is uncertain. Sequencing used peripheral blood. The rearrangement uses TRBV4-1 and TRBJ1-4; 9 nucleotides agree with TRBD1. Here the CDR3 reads CASSQGQGVEKLFF. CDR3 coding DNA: TGCGCCAGCAGCCAGGGACAGGGCGTGGAAAAACTGTTTTTT.